This TCR beta chain comes out of a study of T-cell reconstitution after alpha-beta-depleted transplantation in children. Regarding the study as a whole: Surviving recipient T cells and thymic progenitors underlay high day-60 TCRbeta diversity in some patients.

Library preparation (for TCRbeta) was performed with unique molecular identifiers. Via MiXCR, TCRdb re-called the PCR reads, giving one row per CDR3 protein. Among around 500,000 distinct CDR3 sequences listed, more than 20% were seen once. Germline loops: CDR1 LGHNA, CDR2 YNFKEQ. The V and J ends lost 0 bases and 1 base respectively, with 13 bases between them. CDR3 length: 17 residues. Concerning this clonotype itself: Antigen specificity is unknown.

Source: PBMCs, mostly from graft donor cells, taken 360 days after TCRalphabeta/CD19-depleted stem cell transplant. The sequence came from a boy younger than two who had a stem cell transplant for acute myeloid leukemia, so the T cells may come from the graft donor. The V and J genes are TRBV4-2 and TRBJ1-5, with unresolved D. The CDR3 reads CASSQDRKTESNQPQHF. CDR3 coding DNA: TGTGCCAGCAGCCAAGATCGGAAAACAGAAAGCAATCAGCCCCAGCATTTT.